The clone carrying this TCR beta chain occurred a few times. The antigen remains unidentified. The V gene's germline CDR1 is MDHEN and CDR2 SYDVKM. V was clipped by 5 bases and J by 4 bases; unmatched bases: 10. The CDR3 runs 15 residues. TCRdb re-called the RT-PCR reads with MiXCR, one entry per CDR3 protein. The sample lists about 570,000 distinct CDR3 sequences; about 12% were seen once. This sample was included in a study of response to subunit inactivated influenza vaccine. Points from the study as a whole: Authors suggested seasonal influenza vaccinations each recruit few new T cells.

The chain recombines TRBV28 with TRBJ2-7; 8 nucleotides line up with TRBD1. The material sequenced was PBMCs from blood, taken on the day of vaccination. This TCR came from a man in his fifties who received an inactivated influenza vaccine. CDR3 DNA: TGTGCCAGCAGTCCCCCGGGACAGGCAAAGTACGAGCAGTACTTC. Amino acids: CASSPPGQAKYEQYF.